The 27 T cell receptor beta chains presented below share a single source sample, sequenced in a study of blood T cell repertoires in COVID-19. Sequencing used immunoSEQ multiplex PCR; TCRdb keeps in-frame clones, though not all of them. The sample lists roughly 250,000 clones, around 89% seen once, with more than 0.75% in the top ten. The sample was peripheral blood. Receptors originate from a man aged 30 to 45 with acute or convalescent COVID-19.

V and J are TRBV4-2 and TRBJ2-5; TRBD2 might be the D (6 bases). This CDR3 region has 15 residues. Germline loops: CDR1 LGHNA, CDR2 YNFKEQ. V was pared by 0 bases and J by 1 base, with 9 bases between. The CDR3 loop is CASSQDGGTQETQYF. CDR3 nucleotides: TGTGCCAGCAGCCAAGATGGGGGGACCCAAGAGACCCAGTACTTC.

The V and J genes are TRBV24-1 and TRBJ1-2; 7 bases are shared with TRBD1. V lost 4 bases, J lost 4 bases, and 8 bases stayed unmatched. Germline V gene sequence: CDR1 KGHDR, CDR2 SFDVKD. The CDR3 consists of 15 residues. The CDR3 bases are TGTGCCACCAGTGACCCCGGGACAGACCTCTATGGCTACACCTTC. Translation: CATSDPGTDLYGYTF.

V usage is TRBV19 and J usage is TRBJ1-2, with a weak D call TRBD1 (6 bases). In germline, CDR1 is LNHDA, CDR2 SQIVND (reference sequence). The ends were cut back, 9 bases at V and 8 bases at J, with 22 bases in the middle. The CDR3 is made up of 14 amino acids. This chain's CDR3 is CASQLQGRLGGYTF. CDR3 nucleotides: TGTGCCAGCCAATTACAGGGACGGCTCGGAGGCTACACCTTC. Filled out from reference TRBV19 and TRBJ1-2, the complete variable domain reads DGGITQSPKYLFRKEGQNVTLSCEQNLNHDAMYWYRQDPGQGLRLIYYSQIVNDFQKGDIAEGYSVSREKKESFPLTVTSAQKNPTAFYLCASQLQGRLGGYTFGSGTRLTVV.

About this clone itself: Other DNA sequences within the sample encode an identical CDR3. This chain uses TRBV20-1 with TRBJ1-1; 7 nucleotides line up with TRBD1. With V trimmed by 6 bases and J by 4 bases, 2 bases remained unmatched. Germline lookup yields CDR1 DFQATT and CDR2 SNEGSKA (reference sequence). This CDR3 is built from 11 residues. Written as DNA, the CDR3 is TGCAGTGCCCCAGGGGGCACTGAAGCTTTCTTT. Amino acid sequence: CSAPGGTEAFF.

The chain combines TRBV14 with TRBJ1-5; maybe TRBD1 (5 bases). The CDR3 consists of 13 residues. The V gene's germline CDR1 is SGHDN and CDR2 FVKESK. Trimming removed 4 bases from V and 10 bases from J, with 14 bases in between. The CDR3 here is CASSRSAQGPQHF. CDR3 nucleotides: TGTGCCAGCAGCCGATCTGCGCAGGGACCCCAGCATTTT.

As regards this clone: Other DNA sequences in the same sample also yield this CDR3. V is TRBV7-9 and J is TRBJ1-5; 8 nucleotides agree with TRBD1. CDR1 is SEHNR, CDR2 FQNEAQ, per germline (reference sequence). There are 15 residues in the CDR3. J gave up 2 bases and V 5 bases, and 5 bases lay outside the gene matches. Written as DNA, the CDR3 is TGTGCCAGCAGCCAAGGACAGGGAGGCAATCAGCCCCAGCATTTT. It yields the protein CASSQGQGGNQPQHF.

The rearrangement joins TRBV9 to TRBJ2-2; D might be TRBD2 (6 bases). Trimming pared 4 bases from V and 3 bases from J, leaving 13 bases between. The CDR3 length is 15 residues. The germline V gene has CDR1 SGDLS and CDR2 YYNGEE. CDR3 in DNA: TGTGCCAGCAGCCTCGGGACTGCTTACACCGGGGAGCTGTTTTTT. Its protein product is CASSLGTAYTGELFF. The full variable domain, with the rest looked up from reference TRBV9 and TRBJ2-2, is DSGVTQTPKHLITATGQRVTLRCSPRSGDLSVYWYQQSLDQGLQFLIQYYNGEERAKGNILERFSAQQFPDLHSELNLSSLELGDSALYFCASSLGTAYTGELFFGEGSRLTVL.

This chain links TRBV28 with TRBJ1-2, with 7 bases matching TRBD1. The CDR3 is 16 residues long. From germline, CDR1 is MDHEN and CDR2 SYDVKM. The J segment lost 1 base and the V segment lost 3 bases, leaving 8 bases of the junction unmatched. CDR3: CASSFTRTGVNYGYTF. The DNA of the CDR3 is TGTGCCAGCAGTTTCACTCGGACAGGCGTTAACTATGGCTACACCTTC.

The rearrangement uses TRBV15 and TRBJ1-4, with D maybe TRBD1 (5 bases). The V end was cut by 5 bases, the J end by 2 bases, with 9 bases between. The CDR3 extends over 14 amino acids. Looked up from germline, CDR1 is LNHNV and CDR2 is YYDKDF (reference sequence). This CDR3 reads CATSAGFTNEKLFF. The CDR3 nucleotides read TGTGCCACCAGCGCAGGGTTCACTAATGAAAAACTGTTTTTT.

The sample holds a few counts of this clone. V and J are TRBV6-5 and TRBJ1-2; the D gene is possibly TRBD1 (6 bases). CDR1 is MNHEY, CDR2 SVGAGI, per germline. V lost 5 bases, J lost 4 bases, and 11 bases lay in between. The CDR3 is made up of 13 amino acids. Here the CDR3 DNA reads TGTGCCAGCAGTAACGGACAGATCTATGGCTACACCTTC. This codes for CASSNGQIYGYTF.

The genes are TRBV28 and TRBJ1-2; 8 bases are a match to TRBD1. The trim removed 6 bases at V and 8 bases at J, leaving 8 bases unmatched. Germline CDR1 MDHEN, CDR2 SYDVKM. The CDR3 has 13 amino acids. The CDR3 reads CASSFDRGRGYTF. In DNA form, the CDR3 reads TGTGCCAGCAGCTTCGACAGGGGTCGCGGCTACACCTTC.

The rearrangement links TRBV27 to TRBJ1-1; 7 nucleotides match TRBD1. Trimming removed 8 bases from V and 4 bases from J; junction bases left unmatched: 10. Per germline, CDR1 MNHEY and CDR2 SMNVEV (reference sequence). This CDR3 spans 14 amino acids. DNA of the CDR3: TGTGCCAGCCGGTCCCAGGGGGTTAGCACTGAAGCTTTCTTT. Translation: CASRSQGVSTEAFF.

The chain carries TRBV10-3 and TRBJ2-7; D possibly corresponds to TRBD1 (6 bases). The CDR3 loop spans 13 amino acids. The V gene lost 6 bases and the J gene lost 3 bases, with 12 bases spanning the gap. Germline V gene data show CDR1 as ENHRY and CDR2 as SYGVKD. In nucleotides, the CDR3 is TGTGCCATCAGCCCCACAGGGAACTACGAGCAGTACTTC. The encoded protein is CAISPTGNYEQYF.

The gene calls are TRBV11-1 and TRBJ2-5; 9 nucleotides agree with TRBD2. Looked up from germline, CDR1 is SGHAT and CDR2 is FQDESV (reference sequence). V lost 5 bases to trimming and J lost 5 bases; unmatched junction nucleotides: 6. The CDR3 runs to 14 residues. The CDR3 DNA is TGTGCCAGCAGCCTGATAGCGGGGGCGGAGACCCAGTACTTC. This sequence encodes CASSLIAGAETQYF.

V and J are TRBV5-4 and TRBJ2-1; TRBD2 aligns across 10 bases. Per germline, CDR1 SGHNT and CDR2 YYREEE (reference sequence). The CDR3 runs to 16 residues. V dropped 0 bases and J dropped 7; count of bases not matched to a gene: 7. CDR3: CASSLASGRSVNEQFF. DNA for the CDR3: TGTGCCAGCAGCTTGGCTAGCGGGAGATCTGTTAATGAGCAGTTCTTC.

This clone was seen more than once but under ten times. The gene calls are TRBV28 and TRBJ1-5; D is uncertain. V was pared by 6 bases and J by 1 base, with 13 bases between. Germline V gene data show CDR1 as MDHEN and CDR2 as SYDVKM. CDR3 length: 15 amino acids. The CDR3, as DNA: TGTGCCAGCAGCCACCAGGAGGGCAGCAATCAGCCCCAGCATTTT. Translating it yields CASSHQEGSNQPQHF.

The chain combines TRBV6-1 with TRBJ2-1, with D perhaps TRBD2 (6 bases). CDR3 length equals 15 residues. Trimming took 2 bases from V and 7 from J, leaving 15 bases between them. Per the germline V gene, CDR1 is MNHNS and CDR2 is SASEGT. This chain's CDR3 is CASSESTFGGNEQFF. For the CDR3, the DNA is TGTGCCAGCAGTGAAAGCACCTTTGGGGGGAATGAGCAGTTCTTC.

This clone appeared a single time. The chain employs TRBV7-3 and TRBJ2-7; D gene unclear. Trimming took 2 bases from V and 0 from J, leaving 8 bases between them. CDR1 and CDR2 (germline): SGHTA, FQGTGA. This CDR3 has 14 residues. The CDR3 protein is CASSLSHNSYEQYF. The CDR3, as DNA: TGTGCCAGCAGCTTATCGCACAACTCCTACGAGCAGTACTTC.

The chain couples TRBV5-4 to TRBJ2-2, with TRBD2 identical over 10 bases. The germline V gene has CDR1 SGHNT and CDR2 YYREEE (reference sequence). The CDR3 has 17 amino acids. V dropped 1 base and J dropped 6; count of bases not matched to a gene: 9. CDR3 sequence reads: CASSLYRLAGVPGELFF. The DNA of the CDR3 is TGTGCCAGCAGCTTGTATCGGCTAGCGGGGGTACCCGGGGAGCTGTTTTTT.

CDR3 residues: CAISDSGGVTGELFF. The CDR3 DNA sequence: TGTGCCATCAGTGACAGCGGGGGGGTTACCGGGGAGCTGTTTTTT. The chain uses TRBV10-3 and TRBJ2-2; 10 bases align to TRBD2. Germline V gene lookup returns CDR1 ENHRY and CDR2 SYGVKD. Trimming removed 3 bases from V and 5 bases from J; junction bases left unmatched: 3. The CDR3 extends over 15 amino acids.

V and J are TRBV6-6 and TRBJ2-7, with TRBD2 matching over 8 bases. The V gene end was trimmed by 6 bases and the J gene end by 6 bases; junction bases not matched to a gene: 10. Germline CDR1 and CDR2: MNHNY and SVGAGI (reference sequence). CDR3 length: 14 amino acids. The DNA for the CDR3 is TGTGCCAGCAGACCCGTCGCGGGAGGATCCGAGCAGTACTTC. This gives the protein CASRPVAGGSEQYF.

In the case of this clone: The sample carries other DNA sequences with the same CDR3. This chain uses TRBV7-6 with TRBJ2-2, with TRBD2 as a possible D gene (6 bases). CDR3 length: 15 amino acids. CDR1 is SGHVS and CDR2 is FNYEAQ in the germline V gene. V lost 1 base to trimming and J lost 5 bases, with 11 bases between them. The CDR3 sequence: CASSLVAGRTGELFF. The DNA for the CDR3 is TGTGCCAGCAGCTTAGTGGCAGGGAGGACCGGGGAGCTGTTTTTT.

Only a few counts were recorded for this clone. The genes are TRBV11-2 and TRBJ2-7; the D is unclear. Germline V CDR1 and CDR2: SGHAT, FQNNGV. V gave up 3 bases and J gave up 5 bases, with 8 bases separating them. The CDR3 spans 12 residues. The CDR3 nucleotides read TGTGCCAGCAGCTTCACCAGAAACGAGCAGTACTTC. Amino acids: CASSFTRNEQYF. Complete variable domain (other parts from reference TRBV11-2 and TRBJ2-7): EAGVAQSPRYKIIEKRQSVAFWCNPISGHATLYWYQQILGQGPKLLIQFQNNGVVDDSQLPKDRFSAERLKGVDSTLKIQPAKLEDSAVYLCASSFTRNEQYFGPGTRLTVT.

V is TRBV19 and J is TRBJ2-1; 8 bases match TRBD1. This CDR3 is built from 14 residues. Per the germline V gene, CDR1 is LNHDA and CDR2 is SQIVND (reference sequence). V shed 10 bases and J 7 bases; nucleotides not matched to a gene: 12. The CDR3 bases are TGTGCCACCAGCTCGTTGGACAGGGCAAATGAGCAGTTCTTC. This gives the protein CATSSLDRANEQFF.

The gene calls are TRBV6-5 and TRBJ2-1; TRBD1 matches at 9 bases. Germline CDR1 and CDR2: MNHEY and SVGAGI. J gave up 7 bases and V 6 bases, and 7 bases lay outside the gene matches. This CDR3 is 14 amino acids long. The CDR3: CASRLRDRANEQFF. The CDR3 DNA follows: TGTGCCAGCAGGCTCCGGGACAGGGCGAATGAGCAGTTCTTC.

V gene TRBV18 combines with J gene TRBJ1-3, with unresolved D. The CDR3 runs to 16 residues. Per germline, CDR1 KGHSH and CDR2 LQKENI. Trimming cost V 3 bases and J 0 bases, with 12 bases left between them. The CDR3, as DNA: TGTGCCAGCTCACCTATCCGACAAAGCTCTGGAAACACCATATATTTT. Translating it yields CASSPIRQSSGNTIYF.

This chain connects TRBV14 to TRBJ2-5; 8 positions match TRBD1. The germline V gene has CDR1 SGHDN and CDR2 FVKESK. The CDR3 consists of 18 residues. J was trimmed by 2 bases and V by 3 bases; bases with no gene match: 14. CDR3: CASSQLGLRGRGQETQYF. The DNA for the CDR3 is TGTGCCAGCAGCCAGCTTGGACTCAGGGGGCGCGGACAAGAGACCCAGTACTTC.